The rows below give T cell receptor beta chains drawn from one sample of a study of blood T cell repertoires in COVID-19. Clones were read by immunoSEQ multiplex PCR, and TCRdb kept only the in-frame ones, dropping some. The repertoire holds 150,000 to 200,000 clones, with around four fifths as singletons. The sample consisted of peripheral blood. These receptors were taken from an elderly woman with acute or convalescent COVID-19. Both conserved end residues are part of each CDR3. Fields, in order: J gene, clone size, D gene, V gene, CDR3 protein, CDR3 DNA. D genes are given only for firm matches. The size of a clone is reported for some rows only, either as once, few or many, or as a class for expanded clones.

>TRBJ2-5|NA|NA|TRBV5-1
CASSLAGKGETQYF
TGCGCCAGCAGCTTGGCCGGGAAGGGTGAGACCCAGTACTTC
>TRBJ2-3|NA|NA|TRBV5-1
CASSLLGIAADTQYF
TGCGCCAGCAGCTTGCTCGGGATTGCTGCAGATACGCAGTATTTT
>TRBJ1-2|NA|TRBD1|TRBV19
CASSRTGPYGYTF
TGTGCCAGTAGTAGGACAGGGCCCTATGGCTACACCTTC
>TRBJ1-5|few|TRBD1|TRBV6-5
CASRVDRISNQPQHF
TGTGCCAGCAGAGTGGACAGGATAAGCAATCAGCCCCAGCATTTT
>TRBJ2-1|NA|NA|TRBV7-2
CASSLRIRGGDEQFF
TGTGCCAGCAGCTTAAGGATCCGGGGTGGCGATGAGCAGTTCTTC
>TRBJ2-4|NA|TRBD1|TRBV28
CASSLIGWDRGLGAKNIQYF
TGTGCCAGCAGTTTAATAGGCTGGGACAGGGGGCTCGGGGCCAAAAACATTCAGTACTTC
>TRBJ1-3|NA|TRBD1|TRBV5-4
CASSTSTGTGNTIYF
TGTGCCAGCAGCACCTCGACAGGGACTGGAAACACCATATATTTT
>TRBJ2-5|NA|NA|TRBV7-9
CASSLNRETQYF
TGTGCCAGCAGCTTAAATCGGGAGACCCAGTACTTC
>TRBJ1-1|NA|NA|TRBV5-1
CASSLGASYYEAFF
TGCGCCAGCAGCTTGGGTGCAAGCTACTATGAAGCTTTCTTT
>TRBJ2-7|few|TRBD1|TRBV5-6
CASSPDTGVSYEQYF
TGTGCCAGCAGCCCTGATACAGGGGTCTCCTACGAGCAGTACTTC
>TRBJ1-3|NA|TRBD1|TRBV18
CASSPGQGLGNTIYF
TGTGCCAGCTCACCGGGACAGGGGCTTGGAAACACCATATATTTT
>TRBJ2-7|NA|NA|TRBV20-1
CSVGQNYEQYF
TGCAGCGTTGGACAGAACTACGAGCAGTACTTC
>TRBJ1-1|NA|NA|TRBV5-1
CASSFRDTPEAFF
TGCGCCAGCAGCTTCCGGGACACGCCTGAAGCTTTCTTT
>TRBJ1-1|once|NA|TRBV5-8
CASSLAPPTGTEAFF
TGTGCCAGCAGCTTGGCCCCCCCGACAGGAACTGAAGCTTTCTTT
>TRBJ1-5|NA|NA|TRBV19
CASSICVPGETCNQPQHF
TGTGCCAGTAGTATCTGCGTTCCGGGGGAAACCTGCAATCAGCCCCAGCATTTT
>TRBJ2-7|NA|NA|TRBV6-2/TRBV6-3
CASSNRGLDGREQYF
TGTGCCAGCAGTAACAGGGGCCTTGACGGGAGAGAGCAGTACTTC
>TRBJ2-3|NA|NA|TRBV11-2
CASSDLPELNTQYF
TGTGCCAGCAGCGATCTGCCAGAATTAAATACGCAGTATTTT
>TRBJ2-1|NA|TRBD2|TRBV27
CASSLGTSAYNEQFF
TGTGCCAGCAGTTTAGGAACTAGCGCTTACAATGAGCAGTTCTTC
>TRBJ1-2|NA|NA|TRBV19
CASSIGREGVYGYTF
TGTGCCAGTAGTATAGGCAGGGAGGGAGTTTATGGCTACACCTTC
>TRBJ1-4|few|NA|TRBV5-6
CASSFSTGSIATNEKLFF
TGTGCCAGCAGCTTCTCCACAGGGAGCATTGCAACTAATGAAAAACTGTTTTTT
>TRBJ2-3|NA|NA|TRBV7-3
CASSRGELAGDTQYF
TGTGCCAGCAGCCGAGGGGAACTAGCAGGAGATACGCAGTATTTT
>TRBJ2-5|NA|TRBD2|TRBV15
CATSMGLWSGAQYF
TGTGCCACCAGCATGGGACTATGGTCTGGGGCCCAGTACTTC
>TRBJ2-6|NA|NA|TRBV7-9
CASSLTIRGGANVLTF
TGTGCCAGCAGCTTGACCATCAGGGGTGGGGCCAACGTCCTGACTTTC
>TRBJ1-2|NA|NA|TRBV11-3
CASSLAEYGYTF
TGTGCCAGCAGCTTAGCCGAGTATGGCTACACCTTC
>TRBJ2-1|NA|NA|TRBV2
CASSDLRITNEQFF
TGTGCCAGCAGTGATCTGAGAATAACTAATGAGCAGTTCTTC
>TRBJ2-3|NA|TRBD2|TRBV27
CASRKGLAGDLGTQYF
TGTGCCAGCAGGAAGGGACTAGCGGGAGACCTCGGCACGCAGTATTTT
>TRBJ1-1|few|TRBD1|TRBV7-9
CASSPRQGKTEAFF
TGTGCCAGCAGCCCGAGACAGGGTAAGACTGAAGCTTTCTTT
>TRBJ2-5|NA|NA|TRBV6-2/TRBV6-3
CASSYSFAYQETQYF
TGTGCCAGCAGTTACAGCTTTGCGTACCAAGAGACCCAGTACTTC
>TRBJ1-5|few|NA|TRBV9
CASSVSLTGQPQHF
TGTGCCAGCAGCGTTTCATTAACGGGACAGCCCCAGCATTTT
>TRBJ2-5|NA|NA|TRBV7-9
CASSEHGVETQYF
TGTGCCAGCAGCGAGCACGGGGTAGAGACCCAGTACTTC
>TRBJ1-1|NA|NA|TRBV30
CAWNRDTNTEAFF
TGTGCCTGGAACCGGGACACTAACACTGAAGCTTTCTTT
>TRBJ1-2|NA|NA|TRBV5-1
CASSLDPGLYGYTF
TGCGCCAGCAGCTTGGATCCAGGGCTCTATGGCTACACCTTC
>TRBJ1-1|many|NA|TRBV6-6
CASTDRFAEAFF
TGTGCCAGCACGGACAGATTCGCTGAAGCTTTCTTT
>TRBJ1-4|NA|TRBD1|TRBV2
CASSRDSGREKLFF
TGTGCCAGCAGCAGGGACAGCGGGAGGGAAAAACTGTTTTTT
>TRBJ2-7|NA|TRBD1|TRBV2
CASRGTGGNYEQYF
TGTGCCAGCAGGGGGACAGGGGGGAACTACGAGCAGTACTTC
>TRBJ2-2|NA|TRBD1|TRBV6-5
CATRGQVTTGELFF
TGTGCCACCCGGGGACAGGTGACCACCGGGGAGCTGTTTTTT
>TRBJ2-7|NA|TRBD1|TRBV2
CASRMGQVSYEQYF
TGTGCCAGCAGGATGGGACAGGTCTCCTACGAGCAGTACTTC
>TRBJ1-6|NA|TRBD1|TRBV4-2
CASSRSDRGNSPLHF
TGTGCCAGCAGCCGTTCGGACAGGGGGAATTCACCCCTCCACTTT
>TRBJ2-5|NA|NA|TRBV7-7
CASSLGVLRETQYF
TGTGCTAGCAGCTTAGGAGTGTTGAGAGAGACCCAGTACTTC
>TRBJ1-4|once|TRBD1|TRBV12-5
CASGNTGGWEKLFF
TGTGCTAGTGGTAACACAGGGGGCTGGGAAAAACTGTTTTTT
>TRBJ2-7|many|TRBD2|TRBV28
CASSTSGHSYEQYF
TGTGCCAGCAGTACTAGCGGCCACTCCTACGAGCAGTACTTC
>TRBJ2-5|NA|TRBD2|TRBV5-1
CASSSQTSGSLETQYF
TGCGCCAGCAGCTCGCAAACTAGCGGGAGTTTAGAGACCCAGTACTTC
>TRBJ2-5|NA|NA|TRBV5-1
CASKGQTSYQETQYF
TGCGCCAGCAAGGGGCAGACATCGTACCAAGAGACCCAGTACTTC
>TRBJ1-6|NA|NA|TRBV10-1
CASSGPGLWNSPLHF
TGCGCCAGCAGTGGTCCGGGGTTATGGAATTCACCCCTCCACTTT
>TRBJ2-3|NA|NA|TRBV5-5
CASSFRLVPDTQYF
TGTGCCAGCAGCTTTCGACTAGTCCCAGATACGCAGTATTTT
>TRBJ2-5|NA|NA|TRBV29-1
CSVDRGSETQYF
TGCAGCGTTGATCGGGGGTCGGAGACCCAGTACTTC
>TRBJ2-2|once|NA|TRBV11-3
CASSLIGGETGELFF
TGTGCCAGCAGCTTAATAGGGGGGGAAACCGGGGAGCTGTTTTTT
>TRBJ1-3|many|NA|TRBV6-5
CASREVYSGNTIYF
TGTGCCAGCCGGGAGGTCTACTCTGGAAACACCATATATTTT
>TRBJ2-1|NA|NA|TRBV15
CATSRDRGWTHEQFF
TGTGCCACCAGCAGAGATCGGGGTTGGACCCATGAGCAGTTCTTC
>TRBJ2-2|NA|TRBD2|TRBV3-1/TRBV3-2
CASSPTSGGAPGELFF
TGTGCCAGCAGCCCGACTAGCGGGGGGGCACCCGGGGAGCTGTTTTTT
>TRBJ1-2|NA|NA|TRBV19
CASGRATNYGYTF
TGTGCCAGTGGGAGGGCCACTAACTATGGCTACACCTTC